The 23 T cell receptor beta chains presented below share a single source sample, sequenced in a study of shared clonotypes between healthy human individuals. Using immunoSEQ multiplex PCR, the repertoire was profiled, and TCRdb retains in-frame clones only, with some absent. The sample contains some 2,500,000 clones, under 95% of which appear only once. The sequencing input was naive CD4+ T cells from PBMCs. Noted subset: CD45RA+ positively selected. The receptors were gathered from a man between 18 and 29 years old in good health. Some clones in this sample may be carry-over from other donors' samples.

The chain combines TRBV6-1 with TRBJ1-4, with D unresolved. Germline V gene lookup returns CDR1 MNHNS and CDR2 SASEGT. V was pared by 3 bases and J by 5 bases, with 10 bases between. The CDR3 totals 14 residues. CDR3 in amino acids: CASSEGIRNEKLFF. The CDR3 DNA is TGTGCCAGCAGTGAGGGAATTAGGAATGAAAAACTGTTTTTT.

This clone came up once. V usage is TRBV6-5 and J usage is TRBJ2-3; D unresolved. V was pared by 6 bases and J by 4 bases, with 11 bases between. There are 13 residues in the CDR3. Germline CDR1 MNHEY, CDR2 SVGAGI. The DNA of the CDR3 is TGTGCCAGCAGATTTCCATTAGCAGATACGCAGTATTTT. This gives the protein CASRFPLADTQYF.

The genes are TRBV19 and TRBJ2-6, with D perhaps matching TRBD2 (6 bases). The CDR3 consists of 16 residues. Germline V gene data show CDR1 as LNHDA and CDR2 as SQIVND (reference sequence). V dropped 9 bases and J dropped 4 bases, with 19 bases sitting between them. In DNA form, the CDR3 reads TGTGCCAGCGCCTCCGGAGGGCTATCCGGGGCCAACGTCCTGACTTTC. Its translation is CASASGGLSGANVLTF.

This clone was found a few times. The sample carries other DNA sequences with the same CDR3. This chain uses TRBV7-9 with TRBJ1-1; the D is unclear. Between the trimmed V and J ends, which lost 4 bases and 5 bases, there was a span of 11 bases. Germline V CDR1 and CDR2: SEHNR, FQNEAQ (reference sequence). The CDR3 sequence is 13 residues long. The CDR3 bases are TGTGCCAGCAGCTCCGAGGGTGGGACTGAAGCTTTCTTT. This translates into CASSSEGGTEAFF.

This chain connects TRBV19 to TRBJ2-1; D remains unclear. CDR1 is LNHDA and CDR2 is SQIVND in the germline V gene (reference sequence). The V and J ends lost 6 bases and 2 bases respectively, with 5 bases between them. CDR3 size: 12 residues. CDR3 nucleotides: TGTGCCAGTAGCCCTGCCTACAATGAGCAGTTCTTC. This translates into CASSPAYNEQFF. Full variable domain (missing parts from reference TRBV19 and TRBJ2-1): DGGITQSPKYLFRKEGQNVTLSCEQNLNHDAMYWYRQDPGQGLRLIYYSQIVNDFQKGDIAEGYSVSREKKESFPLTVTSAQKNPTAFYLCASSPAYNEQFFGPGTRLTVL.

V gene TRBV6-8 combines with J gene TRBJ2-1, with a weak D call TRBD1 (5 bases). The CDR3 sequence is 13 residues long. Germline CDR1 is MNHGY and CDR2 is SAAAGT. V was trimmed by 8 bases and J by 1 base, leaving 9 bases between them. CDR3 residues: CASAAGSYNEQFF. CDR3 DNA: TGTGCCAGCGCGGCAGGGTCCTACAATGAGCAGTTCTTC.

This rearrangement joins TRBV4-2 to TRBJ2-7, with TRBD1 matching 10 bases. CDR1 is LGHNA and CDR2 is YNFKEQ in the germline V gene. Trimming at V came to 2 bases and at J to 2 bases, leaving 6 bases not matched to a gene. CDR3 length: 16 residues. The CDR3 DNA reads as TGTGCCAGCAGCCAATTTGGGACAGGGGCGACCTACGAGCAGTACTTC. It encodes CASSQFGTGATYEQYF.

The chain links TRBV11-3 to TRBJ1-1; D may be TRBD1 (5 bases). V was clipped by 4 bases and J by 7 bases, with 22 bases between them. Per germline, CDR1 SGHNT and CDR2 YENEEA. The CDR3 is 16 amino acids. In DNA form, the CDR3 reads TGTGCCAGCAGCTCAAGGGGAAGAGGGCCTAGTGGTGAAGCTTTCTTT. Translating gives CASSSRGRGPSGEAFF. Complete variable domain (other parts from reference TRBV11-3 and TRBJ1-1): EAGVVQSPRYKIIEKKQPVAFWCNPISGHNTLYWYLQNLGQGPELLIRYENEEAVDDSQLPKDRFSAERLKGVDSTLKIQPAELGDSAVYLCASSSRGRGPSGEAFFGQGTRLTVV.

The rearrangement uses TRBV9 and TRBJ2-7; the D is unclear. Looked up from germline, CDR1 is SGDLS and CDR2 is YYNGEE. V lost 3 bases to trimming and J lost 0 bases, with 13 bases between them. This CDR3 has 15 amino acids. This chain's CDR3 is CASSAYGGSSYEQYF. The CDR3 DNA sequence: TGTGCCAGCAGCGCGTACGGCGGAAGCTCCTACGAGCAGTACTTC.

The chain is built from TRBV5-5 and TRBJ2-7; weak D call: TRBD1 (6 bases). The germline CDR1 and CDR2 sequences are SGHKS and YYEKEE (reference sequence). V was pared by 4 bases and J by 3 bases, with 11 bases between. The CDR3 loop spans 13 amino acids. CDR3 nucleotides: TGTGCCAGCAGCCCTGGACAGATCTACGAGCAGTACTTC. Its protein product is CASSPGQIYEQYF.

This sequence joins TRBV5-1 and TRBJ1-2; D not resolved. Germline V lookup: CDR1 SGHRS, CDR2 YFSETQ. Trimming pared 5 bases from V and 4 bases from J, leaving 9 bases between. The CDR3 runs 12 residues. CDR3 region: CASSPEFYGYTF. CDR3 DNA: TGCGCCAGCAGTCCGGAGTTCTATGGCTACACCTTC.

V gene TRBV7-3 combines with J gene TRBJ2-1; 11 bases are a match to TRBD2. The ends lost 2 bases at V and 15 bases at J; junction bases unmatched: 15. Germline loops: CDR1 SGHTA, CDR2 FQGTGA. The CDR3 consists of 16 residues. The CDR3 nucleotides are TGTGCCAGCAGCTTAGGGTCAGCTAGCGGGAGGAATTATCGGTTCTTC. Its translation: CASSLGSASGRNYRFF.

In the case of this clone: Other nucleotide sequences from this sample produce the same CDR3. V gene TRBV28 combines with J gene TRBJ1-2; D not certain. The CDR3 sequence is 10 residues long. Trimming cost V 5 bases and J 5 bases, with 3 bases left between them. Germline V CDR1 and CDR2: MDHEN, SYDVKM. In DNA, the CDR3 is TGTGCCAGCAGTCGATATGGCTACACCTTC. This gives the protein CASSRYGYTF.

The V gene is TRBV5-4, the J gene TRBJ2-3; D is undetermined. From germline, CDR1 is SGHNT and CDR2 YYREEE (reference sequence). With 1 base removed from V and 0 bases from J, the gap between germline ends came to 12 bases. CDR3 size: 16 residues. CDR3 residues: CASSLPTGPSTDTQYF. DNA for the CDR3: TGTGCCAGCAGCTTGCCGACGGGTCCTAGCACAGATACGCAGTATTTT.

The table lists this clone with a count of one. This sequence joins TRBV6-6 and TRBJ2-1; 7 bases match TRBD1. The CDR3 is made up of 12 amino acids. V was pared by 7 bases and J by 16 bases, with 13 bases of the junction left unmatched. Germline V CDR1 and CDR2: MNHNY, SVGAGI (reference sequence). CDR3 sequence: CASTESRDRVFF. CDR3 nucleotides: TGTGCCAGCACCGAATCCCGGGACAGAGTCTTCTTC.

This sequence joins TRBV5-1 and TRBJ1-1, with 7 bases fitting TRBD1. The germline V gene has CDR1 SGHRS and CDR2 YFSETQ. This CDR3 is built from 16 residues. The J segment lost 4 bases and the V segment lost 4 bases, leaving 13 bases of the junction unmatched. The CDR3 DNA is TGCGCCAGCAGCGAATATGGCAGGGGGAAGGTCACTGAAGCTTTCTTT. It specifies CASSEYGRGKVTEAFF.

This chain uses TRBV7-8 with TRBJ2-2, with D possibly TRBD1 on 5 matching bases. V shed 3 bases and J shed 5 bases, with 22 bases lying between them. This CDR3 is 18 amino acids long. Germline V gene data show CDR1 as SGHVS and CDR2 as FQNEAQ. As DNA, the CDR3 is TGTGCCAGCAGCTTCAGTTTTAGGGGATATGTGGGAACCGGGGAGCTGTTTTTT. Translation gives CASSFSFRGYVGTGELFF.

The CDR3 loop reads CAWSPGYGRTGELFF. The CDR3 nucleotides are TGTGCCTGGAGTCCAGGGTACGGTAGGACCGGGGAGCTGTTTTTT. This chain connects TRBV30 to TRBJ2-2; D possibly corresponds to TRBD1 (5 bases). The V end was cut by 2 bases, the J end by 5 bases, with 15 bases between. The CDR3 length is 15 residues. Germline loops: CDR1 GTSNPN, CDR2 SVGIG (reference sequence).

This chain uses TRBV6-6 with TRBJ2-1; 7 positions agree with TRBD1. The CDR3 spans 15 residues. Germline V CDR1 and CDR2: MNHNY, SVGAGI (reference sequence). The V segment lost 5 bases and the J segment 4 bases; nucleotides outside the gene matches: 8. The CDR3 region is CASSVDRAPYNEQFF. CDR3 in DNA: TGTGCCAGCAGTGTAGACAGGGCACCATACAATGAGCAGTTCTTC.

With respect to this clone: At the DNA level, this CDR3 is encoded by other sequences in the same sample as well. The V gene is TRBV5-1, the J gene TRBJ2-7; no clear D gene. Germline CDR1 and CDR2: SGHRS and YFSETQ. The CDR3 runs to 12 residues. V lost 4 bases and J 3 bases, leaving 8 bases between the germline ends. CDR3 sequence reads: CASSRGGYEQYF. DNA of the CDR3: TGCGCCAGCAGCCGTGGCGGCTACGAGCAGTACTTC.

The chain links TRBV5-4 to TRBJ2-2; D possibly matches TRBD1 or TRBD2 (5 bases each). The germline V gene encodes CDR1 SGHNT and CDR2 YYREEE (reference sequence). CDR3 length: 13 residues. V gave up 3 bases and J gave up 6 bases, with 9 bases separating them. The CDR3 loop reads CASSSGTSGELFF. In nucleotides, the CDR3 is TGTGCCAGCAGCTCGGGGACCTCCGGGGAGCTGTTTTTT.

This clone was recorded once. V is TRBV28 and J is TRBJ2-1; no clear D. Trimming left V 2 bases short and J 5 bases short, with 13 bases between. CDR3 size: 15 residues. From germline, CDR1 is MDHEN and CDR2 SYDVKM. CDR3 protein: CASSLRTGGDNEQFF. DNA for the CDR3: TGTGCCAGCAGTTTACGTACGGGTGGAGACAATGAGCAGTTCTTC.

The J gene is TRBJ2-3, the V gene TRBV11-2; D not resolved. Trimming took 1 base from V and 0 from J, leaving 11 bases between them. This CDR3 contains 16 residues. From germline, CDR1 is SGHAT and CDR2 FQNNGV. CDR3 region: CASSLVGLYSTDTQYF. CDR3 nucleotides: TGTGCCAGCAGCTTAGTGGGGTTATATAGCACAGATACGCAGTATTTT.